This is a list of T cell receptor beta chains from one sample in a study of shared clonotypes between healthy human individuals. TCRdb's copy holds only in-frame clones and misses some; the assay was immunoSEQ multiplex PCR. The repertoire holds approximately 2.4 million clones, with around 95% as singletons. The sample comprised naive CD4+ T cells sorted from blood. The receptors here all came from a man between 18 and 29 years old in good health. The CDR3 runs from the conserved cysteine through the conserved F or W. D genes are given only for firm matches. Where a row states a size, it is once, few, many or the class of an expanded clone; other rows omit it.

length	V	D	size	J	CDR3	DNA
17	TRBV4-3	TRBD2	NA	TRBJ2-3	CASSQDLAGGNTDTQYF	TGCGCCAGCAGCCAAGATCTAGCGGGAGGGAACACAGATACGCAGTATTTT
13	TRBV29-1	NA	NA	TRBJ1-2	CSVQFQGLDGYTF	TGCAGCGTTCAATTCCAGGGGTTGGATGGCTACACCTTC
14	TRBV5-1	NA	NA	TRBJ1-1	CASSLTEGSGEAFF	TGCGCCAGCAGCTTGACGGAGGGGAGTGGTGAAGCTTTCTTT
15	TRBV5-8	NA	NA	TRBJ2-1	CASTPRGVPANEQFF	TGTGCCAGCACCCCACGAGGGGTACCGGCCAATGAGCAGTTCTTC
13	TRBV28	NA	NA	TRBJ1-2	CASTLGRVYGYTF	TGTGCCAGCACCTTGGGCAGGGTGTATGGCTACACCTTC
18	TRBV19	TRBD2	NA	TRBJ2-1	CASSSLAGGKSSYNEQFF	TGTGCCAGTAGTAGTCTAGCGGGAGGGAAGAGCTCCTACAATGAGCAGTTCTTC
13	TRBV6-6	NA	NA	TRBJ2-3	CASKSSSTDTQYF	TGTGCCAGCAAAAGTAGTAGCACAGATACGCAGTATTTT
16	TRBV5-1	TRBD2	NA	TRBJ2-3	CASSLELAGNTDTQYF	TGCGCCAGCAGCTTAGAGCTAGCGGGGAACACAGATACGCAGTATTTT
14	TRBV2	TRBD1	NA	TRBJ1-1	CASRNQGASLEAFF	TGTGCCAGCAGGAATCAGGGGGCGTCCCTGGAAGCTTTCTTT
12	TRBV7-3	NA	NA	TRBJ2-7	CASGTQGYEQYF	TGTGCCAGCGGGACCCAGGGCTACGAGCAGTACTTC
14	TRBV18	TRBD1	NA	TRBJ2-7	CASSPGQGAYEQYF	TGTGCCAGCTCACCTGGACAGGGGGCTTACGAGCAGTACTTC
15	TRBV5-1	TRBD1	NA	TRBJ1-6	CASSFRGLGDSPLHF	TGCGCCAGCAGCTTCAGGGGGCTAGGCGATTCACCCCTCCACTTT
14	TRBV11-2	NA	NA	TRBJ1-1	CASSLEGGARGAFF	TGTGCCAGCAGCCTGGAAGGGGGGGCGCGAGGCGCTTTCTTT
13	TRBV19	TRBD1	NA	TRBJ1-6	CASRDRVDSPLHF	TGTGCCAGTAGGGACAGGGTGGACTCACCCCTCCACTTT
14	TRBV6-5	NA	NA	TRBJ2-7	CASRRTPDSYEQYF	TGTGCCAGCCGTCGGACACCTGATTCCTACGAGCAGTACTTC
12	TRBV7-8	NA	NA	TRBJ1-2	CASSPTGYGYTF	TGTGCCAGCAGCCCCACTGGCTATGGCTACACCTTC
14	TRBV30	NA	NA	TRBJ2-1	CAWSVSSARNEQFF	TGTGCCTGGAGTGTATCTAGCGCGCGCAATGAGCAGTTCTTC
15	TRBV7-2	NA	NA	TRBJ2-3	CASSPNPSLTDTQYF	TGTGCCAGCAGCCCGAATCCCTCACTCACAGATACGCAGTATTTT
13	TRBV10-3	NA	NA	TRBJ2-5	CATCEFNQETQYF	TGTGCCACCTGCGAATTTAACCAAGAGACCCAGTACTTC
15	TRBV7-6	NA	once	TRBJ2-7	CASSRGGGGAYEQYF	TGTGCCAGCAGCCGCGGGGGCGGGGGAGCCTACGAGCAGTACTTC
14	TRBV7-8	NA	NA	TRBJ2-2	CASSLADISGELFF	TGTGCCAGCAGCTTAGCCGACATCTCCGGGGAGCTGTTTTTT
14	TRBV18	NA	NA	TRBJ2-5	CASSPPWGRETQYF	TGTGCCAGCTCACCACCGTGGGGGAGAGAGACCCAGTACTTC
16	TRBV9	NA	NA	TRBJ1-6	CASSVDWDSHNSPLHF	TGTGCCAGCAGCGTAGATTGGGACTCACATAATTCACCCCTCCACTTT
12	TRBV5-6	NA	NA	TRBJ2-7	CASSWDRYEQYF	TGTGCCAGCAGCTGGGACCGCTACGAGCAGTACTTC
14	TRBV11-2	NA	once	TRBJ1-2	CASSLLGAGYGYTF	TGTGCCAGCAGCTTATTGGGGGCGGGCTATGGCTACACCTTC
16	TRBV11-3	TRBD2	NA	TRBJ2-1	CASSSGRDPFYNEQFF	TGTGCCAGCAGCTCCGGGAGGGACCCATTCTACAATGAGCAGTTCTTC
16	TRBV10-3	TRBD1	NA	TRBJ1-1	CAISEPTQGENTEAFF	TGTGCCATCAGTGAGCCGACGCAGGGGGAGAACACTGAAGCTTTCTTT
16	TRBV7-2	TRBD2	NA	TRBJ2-3	CASSLALAGGTDTQYF	TGTGCCAGCAGCTTAGCACTAGCGGGAGGGACAGATACGCAGTATTTT
14	TRBV2	TRBD1	few	TRBJ1-2	CASSSTGGGYGYTF	TGTGCCAGCAGTTCAACAGGGGGCGGGTATGGCTACACCTTC
15	TRBV5-4	NA	NA	TRBJ2-7	CASSRWGVSSYEQYF	TGTGCCAGCAGCCGGTGGGGGGTGAGCTCCTACGAGCAGTACTTC
15	TRBV19	TRBD1	NA	TRBJ2-7	CASSFRDRGSYEQYF	TGTGCCAGTAGTTTCCGGGACAGGGGTTCCTACGAGCAGTACTTC